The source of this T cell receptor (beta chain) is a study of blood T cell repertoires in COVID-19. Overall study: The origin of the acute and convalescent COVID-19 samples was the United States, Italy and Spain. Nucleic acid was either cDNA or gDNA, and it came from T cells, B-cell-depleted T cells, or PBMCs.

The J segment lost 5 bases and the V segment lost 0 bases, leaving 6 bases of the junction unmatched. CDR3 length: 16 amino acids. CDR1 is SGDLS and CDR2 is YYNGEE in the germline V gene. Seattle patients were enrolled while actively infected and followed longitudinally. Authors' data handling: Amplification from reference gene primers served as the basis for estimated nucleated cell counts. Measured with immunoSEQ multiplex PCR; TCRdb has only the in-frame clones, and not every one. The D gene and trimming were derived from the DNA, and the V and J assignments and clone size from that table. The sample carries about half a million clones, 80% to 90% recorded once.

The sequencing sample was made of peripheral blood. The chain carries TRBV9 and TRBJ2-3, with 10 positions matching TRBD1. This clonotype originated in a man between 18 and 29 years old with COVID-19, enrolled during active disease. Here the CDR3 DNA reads TGTGCCAGCAGCGTAGGAAGACAGGGGGCTAAAGATACGCAGTATTTT. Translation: CASSVGRQGAKDTQYF.